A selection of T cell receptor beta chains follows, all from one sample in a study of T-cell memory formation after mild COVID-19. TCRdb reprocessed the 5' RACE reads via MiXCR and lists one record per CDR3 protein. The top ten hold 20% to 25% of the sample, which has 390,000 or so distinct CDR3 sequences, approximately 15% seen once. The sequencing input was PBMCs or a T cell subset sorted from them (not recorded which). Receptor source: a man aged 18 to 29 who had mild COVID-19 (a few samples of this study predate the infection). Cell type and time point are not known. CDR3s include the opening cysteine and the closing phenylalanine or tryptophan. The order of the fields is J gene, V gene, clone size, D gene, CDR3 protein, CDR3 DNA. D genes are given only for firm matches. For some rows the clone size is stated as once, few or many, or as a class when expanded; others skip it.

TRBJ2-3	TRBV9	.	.	CASSVLDRLRDTQYF	TGTGCCAGCAGCGTACTCGACAGGCTAAGGGATACGCAGTATTTT
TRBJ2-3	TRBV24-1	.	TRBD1	CATSPGTGLGDTQYF	TGTGCCACCAGTCCCGGGACAGGGTTGGGGGATACGCAGTATTTT
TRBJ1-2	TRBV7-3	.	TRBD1	CASRNPGRTGQIYGYTF	TGTGCCAGCAGAAATCCGGGAAGAACGGGACAGATCTATGGCTACACCTTC
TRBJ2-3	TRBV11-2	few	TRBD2	CASSPYGRVPDTQYF	TGTGCCAGCAGCCCCTACGGGAGGGTCCCTGATACGCAGTATTTT
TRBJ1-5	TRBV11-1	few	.	CASSKTRDSNQPQHF	TGTGCCAGCAGCAAGACACGGGATAGCAATCAGCCCCAGCATTTT
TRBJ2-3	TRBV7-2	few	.	CASSLAQDPWDTQYF	TGTGCCAGCAGCTTAGCGCAGGACCCCTGGGATACGCAGTATTTT
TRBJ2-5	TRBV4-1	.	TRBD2	CASSQVVGGGALAETQYF	TGCGCCAGCAGCCAAGTTGTTGGCGGGGGGGCTTTAGCAGAGACCCAGTACTTC
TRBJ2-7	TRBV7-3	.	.	CASSSDGGNEQYF	TGTGCCAGCAGCTCAGATGGAGGGAACGAGCAGTACTTC
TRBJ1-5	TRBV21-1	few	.	CASIGQPQHF	TGTGCCAGCATCGGTCAGCCCCAGCATTTT
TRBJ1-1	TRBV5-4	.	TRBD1	CASSTRDRGDTEAFF	TGTGCCAGCAGCACCCGGGACAGGGGGGACACTGAAGCTTTCTTT
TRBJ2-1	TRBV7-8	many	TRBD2	CASSWEVAGGSPNEQFF	TGTGCCAGCAGCTGGGAGGTAGCGGGGGGTAGTCCCAATGAGCAGTTCTTC
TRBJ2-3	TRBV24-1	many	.	CATSVKGPTDTQYF	TGTGCCACCAGTGTTAAGGGGCCCACAGATACGCAGTATTTT
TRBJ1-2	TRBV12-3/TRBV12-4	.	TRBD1	CASSWRTGPSYGYTF	TGTGCCAGCAGTTGGAGGACAGGGCCTAGCTATGGCTACACCTTC
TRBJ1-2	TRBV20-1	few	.	CSARVNTNYGYTF	TGCAGTGCTAGAGTCAACACTAACTATGGCTACACCTTC
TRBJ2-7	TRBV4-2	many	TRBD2	CASSQVAGVSYEQYF	TGTGCCAGCAGCCAAGTTGCGGGGGTCTCCTACGAGCAGTACTTC
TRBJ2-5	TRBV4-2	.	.	CASSPRDSGRETQYF	TGTGCCAGCAGCCCCCGGGACTCCGGGCGAGAGACCCAGTACTTC
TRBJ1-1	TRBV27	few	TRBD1	CASSKRTGASMNTEAFF	TGTGCCAGCAGCAAAAGGACAGGTGCATCCATGAACACTGAAGCTTTCTTT
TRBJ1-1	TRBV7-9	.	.	CASSPLTRENTEAFF	TGTGCCAGCAGCCCCCTGACAAGGGAGAACACTGAAGCTTTCTTT
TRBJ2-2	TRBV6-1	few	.	CASSEGVFGELFF	TGTGCCAGCAGTGAGGGGGTGTTCGGGGAGCTGTTTTTT
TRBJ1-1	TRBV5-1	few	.	CASTRALDKTEAFF	TGCGCCAGCACCCGGGCTCTAGACAAGACTGAAGCTTTCTTT
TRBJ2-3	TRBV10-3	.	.	CAISEGVGTDTQYF	TGTGCCATCAGTGAGGGTGTGGGGACAGATACGCAGTATTTT
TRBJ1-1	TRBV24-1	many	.	CATSDFEGFSTEAFF	TGTGCCACCAGTGATTTCGAGGGCTTTAGCACTGAAGCTTTCTTT
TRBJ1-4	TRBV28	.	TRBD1	CASSLPVPGQGAVGLFF	TGTGCCAGCAGTTTACCAGTCCCGGGACAGGGGGCCGTAGGTCTGTTTTTT
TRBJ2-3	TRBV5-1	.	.	CASSLEGGAEDTQYF	TGCGCCAGCAGCTTGGAAGGGGGGGCTGAAGATACGCAGTATTTT
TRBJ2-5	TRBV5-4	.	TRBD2	CASSLSSGGAETQYF	TGTGCCAGCAGCTTGTCTAGCGGGGGGGCAGAGACCCAGTACTTC
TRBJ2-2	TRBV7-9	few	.	CASSFTAGELFF	TGTGCCAGCAGCTTCACCGCCGGGGAGCTGTTTTTT
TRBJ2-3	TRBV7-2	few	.	CASSLVLSANTDTQYF	TGTGCCAGCAGCTTAGTTCTTAGCGCAAACACAGATACGCAGTATTTT
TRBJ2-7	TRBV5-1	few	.	CASRGSERREQYF	TGCGCCAGCCGCGGCAGTGAAAGACGCGAGCAGTACTTC
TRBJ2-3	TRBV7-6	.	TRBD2	CASSRGGGGFTDTQYF	TGTGCCAGCAGCCGCGGGGGCGGGGGGTTCACAGATACGCAGTATTTT
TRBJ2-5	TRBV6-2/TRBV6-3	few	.	CASSNEARETQYF	TGTGCCAGCAGTAACGAGGCTCGGGAGACCCAGTACTTC
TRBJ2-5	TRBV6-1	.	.	CARSGLFAQTQYF	TGTGCCCGCAGTGGGCTCTTCGCCCAGACCCAGTACTTC
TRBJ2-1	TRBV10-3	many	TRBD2	CAISAGTSEVTEQFF	TGTGCCATCAGTGCGGGGACTAGCGAGGTCACGGAGCAGTTCTTC
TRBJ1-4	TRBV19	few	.	CASSHTLRSEKLFF	TGTGCCAGCTCGCACACTCTTCGGAGTGAAAAACTGTTTTTT
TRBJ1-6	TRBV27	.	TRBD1	CASSFGTGASPLHF	TGTGCCAGCAGTTTTGGGACAGGGGCATCACCCCTCCACTTT
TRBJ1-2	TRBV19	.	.	CASVQSPNYGYTF	TGTGCCAGCGTACAGAGCCCTAACTATGGCTACACCTTC
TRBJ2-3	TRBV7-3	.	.	CASSSGTTTDTQYF	TGTGCCAGCAGCAGTGGGACCACAACAGATACGCAGTATTTT
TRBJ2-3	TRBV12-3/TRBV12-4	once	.	CASVGRGPDTQYF	TGTGCCAGCGTTGGAAGGGGACCAGATACGCAGTATTTT
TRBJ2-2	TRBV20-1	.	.	CSATARPSGELFF	TGCAGTGCTACGGCCAGGCCATCGGGGGAGCTGTTTTTT
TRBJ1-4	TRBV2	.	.	CAGAPGPTNEKLFF	TGTGCCGGCGCACCAGGGCCAACTAATGAAAAACTGTTTTTT
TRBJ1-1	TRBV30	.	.	CAWNLWGSEAFF	TGTGCCTGGAATCTTTGGGGCTCTGAAGCTTTCTTT
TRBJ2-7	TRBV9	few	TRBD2	CASSAGLAGTYEQYF	TGTGCCAGCAGCGCCGGACTAGCGGGGACCTACGAGCAGTACTTC
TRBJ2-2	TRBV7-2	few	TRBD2	CASSATGGLSGELFF	TGTGCCAGCAGCGCTACGGGGGGGCTATCCGGGGAGCTGTTTTTT
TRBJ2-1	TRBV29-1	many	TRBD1	CSAGQLYNEQFF	TGCAGCGCGGGACAGCTCTACAATGAGCAGTTCTTC
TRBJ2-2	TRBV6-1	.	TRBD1	CASSEHRGLGTGELFF	TGTGCCAGCAGTGAACACAGGGGGCTCGGCACCGGGGAGCTGTTTTTT
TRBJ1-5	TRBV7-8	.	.	CASSLEWGANQPQHF	TGTGCCAGCAGCTTAGAGTGGGGTGCCAATCAGCCCCAGCATTTT
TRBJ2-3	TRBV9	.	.	CASSVSGTPDITDTQYF	TGTGCCAGCAGCGTCTCCGGGACCCCGGACATTACAGATACGCAGTATTTT
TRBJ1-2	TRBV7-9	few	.	CASSFPPAGLGSGYTF	TGTGCCAGCAGCTTTCCCCCGGCAGGGTTGGGTTCTGGCTACACCTTC
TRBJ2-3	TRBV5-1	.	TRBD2	CASSLTSGDPDTQYF	TGCGCCAGCAGTCTGACTAGCGGGGACCCAGATACGCAGTATTTT
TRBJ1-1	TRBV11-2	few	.	CASSYGPMNTEAFF	TGTGCCAGCAGCTACGGTCCCATGAACACTGAAGCTTTCTTT
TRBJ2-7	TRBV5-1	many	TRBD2	CASSLETSPYEQYF	TGCGCCAGCAGCTTGGAGACTAGCCCCTACGAGCAGTACTTC
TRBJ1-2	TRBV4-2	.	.	CASSQAGDTHGYTF	TGTGCCAGCAGCCAAGCGGGGGACACGCATGGCTACACCTTC
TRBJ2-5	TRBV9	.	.	CASSVATFTGQETQYF	TGTGCCAGCAGCGTAGCTACGTTTACAGGGCAAGAGACCCAGTACTTC
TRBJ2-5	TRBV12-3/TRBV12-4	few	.	CASSPRRGANVAQYF	TGTGCCAGCAGCCCACGCCGGGGGGCCAATGTCGCCCAGTACTTC
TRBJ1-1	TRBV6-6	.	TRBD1	CASSRDRGRTTEAFF	TGTGCCAGCAGTCGGGACAGGGGGCGTACCACTGAAGCTTTCTTT
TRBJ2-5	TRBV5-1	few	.	CASSWARQETQYF	TGCGCCAGCAGCTGGGCCCGCCAAGAGACCCAGTACTTC
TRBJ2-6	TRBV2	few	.	CASIYRALASGANVLTF	TGTGCCAGCATTTACAGGGCCTTGGCCTCTGGGGCCAACGTCCTGACTTTC
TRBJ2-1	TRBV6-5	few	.	CASSYSKFGGPRVF	TGTGCCAGCAGTTACTCGAAGTTCGGGGGGCCCAGAGTCTTC
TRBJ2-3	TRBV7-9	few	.	CASSLALSTDTQYF	TGTGCCAGCAGCTTAGCGCTAAGCACAGATACGCAGTATTTT
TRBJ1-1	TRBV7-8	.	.	CASSFAGTMNTEAFF	TGTGCCAGCAGCTTTGCCGGGACCATGAACACTGAAGCTTTCTTT